The present T cell receptor (beta chain) was sequenced within a study of blood T cell repertoires in COVID-19. In the study overall: Acute-phase and convalescent COVID-19 samples originated in the United States, Italy and Spain. Sample material is recorded as cDNA or gDNA derived from T cells, B-cell-depleted T cells, or PBMCs.

Per the original methods: Estimation of nucleated cell counts relied on the amplification of reference gene primers. Some clones are missing from TCRdb's copy, which holds only in-frame ones; the method was immunoSEQ multiplex PCR. V, J and clone size are taken as reported in that table, and D and trimming were inferred from the DNA itself. Of about 240,000 clones detected, 83% appear once; the ten largest clones hold roughly 5.5%. This CDR3 is built from 13 residues. Trimming pared 2 bases from V and 9 bases from J, leaving 14 bases between. Germline V gene data show CDR1 as MNHNS and CDR2 as SASEGT.

The receptor's source is a human donor in a cohort sampled during active COVID-19. The chain recombines TRBV6-1 with TRBJ2-7; D gene unclear. Specimen: peripheral blood. The CDR3 DNA reads as TGTGCCAGCAGTGAAAAGGTTCAGGCACCGCAGTACTTC. It translates to CASSEKVQAPQYF.